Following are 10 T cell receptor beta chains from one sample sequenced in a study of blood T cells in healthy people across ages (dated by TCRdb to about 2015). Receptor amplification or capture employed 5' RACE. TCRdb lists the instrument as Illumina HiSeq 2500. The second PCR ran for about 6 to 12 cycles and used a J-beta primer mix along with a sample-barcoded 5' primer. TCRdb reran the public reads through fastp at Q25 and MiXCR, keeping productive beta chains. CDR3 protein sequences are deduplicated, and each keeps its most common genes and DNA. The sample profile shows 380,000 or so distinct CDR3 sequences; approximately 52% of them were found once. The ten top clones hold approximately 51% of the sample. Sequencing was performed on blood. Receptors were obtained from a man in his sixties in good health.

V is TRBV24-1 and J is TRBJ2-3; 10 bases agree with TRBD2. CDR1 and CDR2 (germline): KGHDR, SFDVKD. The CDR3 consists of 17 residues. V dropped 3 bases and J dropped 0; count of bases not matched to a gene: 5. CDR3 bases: TGTGCCACCAGTGATCCCCGGACTAGCGGTAGCACAGATACGCAGTATTTT. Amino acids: CATSDPRTSGSTDTQYF.

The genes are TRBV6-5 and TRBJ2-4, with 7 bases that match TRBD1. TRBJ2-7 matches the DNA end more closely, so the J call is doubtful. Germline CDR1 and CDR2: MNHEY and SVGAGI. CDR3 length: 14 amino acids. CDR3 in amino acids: CASGRDRSSYEQYF. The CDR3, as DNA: TGTGCCAGCGGCCGGGACAGAAGCTCCTACGAGCAGTACTTC.

CDR3 loop: CASSGTGTDTQYF. CDR3 DNA sequence: TGCGCCAGCAGCGGAACAGGGACAGATACGCAGTATTTT. This chain links TRBV5-1 with TRBJ2-3, with D possibly matching TRBD1 (6 bases). The CDR3 is 13 residues long. The germline gives CDR1 SGHRS, CDR2 YFSETQ. The V gene lost 4 bases and the J gene lost 3 bases, with 9 bases spanning the gap.

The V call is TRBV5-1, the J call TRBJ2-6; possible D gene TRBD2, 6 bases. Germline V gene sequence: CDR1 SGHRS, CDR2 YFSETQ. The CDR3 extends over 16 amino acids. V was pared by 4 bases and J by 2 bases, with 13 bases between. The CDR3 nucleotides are TGCGCCAGCAGCCGAGCGGCGGGGACTGGGGCCAACGTCCTGACTTTC. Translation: CASSRAAGTGANVLTF.

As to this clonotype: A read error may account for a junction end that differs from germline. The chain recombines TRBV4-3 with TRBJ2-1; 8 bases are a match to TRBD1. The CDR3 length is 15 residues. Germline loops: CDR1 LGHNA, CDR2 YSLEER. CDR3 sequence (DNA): TGCGCCAGCAGCCAAGAGACAGGGGCCTACAATGAGCGGTTCTTC. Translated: CASSQETGAYNERFF.

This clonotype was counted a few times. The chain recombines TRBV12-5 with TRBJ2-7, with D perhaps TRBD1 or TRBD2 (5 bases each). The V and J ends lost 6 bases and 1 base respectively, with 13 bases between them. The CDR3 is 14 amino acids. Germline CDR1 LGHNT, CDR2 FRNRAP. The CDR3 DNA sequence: TGTGCTAGTGGACGAAGGGACCAATCCTACGAGCAGTACTTC. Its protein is CASGRRDQSYEQYF.

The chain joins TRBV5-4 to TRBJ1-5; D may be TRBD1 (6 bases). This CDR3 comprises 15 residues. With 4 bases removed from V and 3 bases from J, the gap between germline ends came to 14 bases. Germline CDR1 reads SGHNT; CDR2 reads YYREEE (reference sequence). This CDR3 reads CASSRGQGYNQPQHF. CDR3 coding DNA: TGTGCCAGCAGCCGGGGGCAGGGGTACAATCAGCCCCAGCATTTT.

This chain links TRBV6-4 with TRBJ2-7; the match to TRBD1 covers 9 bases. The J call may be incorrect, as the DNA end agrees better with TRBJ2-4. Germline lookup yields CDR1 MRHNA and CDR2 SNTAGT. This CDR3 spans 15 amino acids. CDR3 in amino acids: CASSLEGTGRHIQYF. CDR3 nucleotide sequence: TGTGCCAGCAGTCTGGAGGGGACAGGGAGGCACATTCAGTACTTC.

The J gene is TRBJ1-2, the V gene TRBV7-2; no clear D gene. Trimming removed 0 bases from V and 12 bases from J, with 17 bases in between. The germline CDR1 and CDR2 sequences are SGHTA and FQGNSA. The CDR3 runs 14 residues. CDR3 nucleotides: TGTGCCAGCAGCTTAGCGGATATGATAGGGAGACACACCTTC. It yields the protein CASSLADMIGRHTF.

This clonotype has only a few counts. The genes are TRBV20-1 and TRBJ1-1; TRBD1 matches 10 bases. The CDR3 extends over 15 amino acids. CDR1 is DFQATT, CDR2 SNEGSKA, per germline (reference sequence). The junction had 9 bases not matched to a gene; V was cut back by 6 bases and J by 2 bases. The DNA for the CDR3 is TGCAGTGCCCCGGGACAGGGGACCCAAAACACTGAAGCTTTCTTT. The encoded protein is CSAPGQGTQNTEAFF.